The 30 T cell receptor beta chains below all came from one sample that was sequenced in a study of radiotherapy plus CTLA-4 blockade in lung cancer. The protocol was immunoSEQ multiplex PCR, while the TCRdb copy is restricted to in-frame clones and leaves out a portion. This sample has around 100,000 clones; under 85% occur once, and the top ten carry 2.8%. The material sequenced was peripheral blood, taken from a patient treated with radiotherapy plus ipilimumab. The receptors here all came from a human donor with non-small cell lung cancer who had a partial response to radiotherapy plus ipilimumab. Some clones in this sample may be carry-over from other donors' samples.

V and J are TRBV18 and TRBJ1-4; D may be TRBD1 (6 bases). The germline CDR1 and CDR2 sequences are KGHSH and LQKENI. The CDR3 has 15 amino acids. Trimming pared 2 bases from V and 10 bases from J, leaving 17 bases between. This CDR3 is CASSPGETGGGKLFF. CDR3 DNA: TGTGCCAGCTCACCAGGGGAGACTGGGGGCGGAAAACTGTTTTTT.

The chain employs TRBV7-7 and TRBJ2-3; TRBD2 matches at 8 bases. This CDR3 region has 15 residues. After removal of 2 bases from V and 9 bases from J, the junction contained 10 bases not matched to a gene. Germline V gene lookup returns CDR1 SSHAT and CDR2 FNYEAQ (reference sequence). CDR3 loop: CASSLRSGGLSTQYF. CDR3 in DNA: TGTGCCAGCAGCTTAAGAAGCGGGGGTCTTTCCACGCAGTATTTT.

This clone occurred a few times. The chain has TRBV30 and TRBJ2-3; 8 bases agree with TRBD1. V shed 5 bases and J 2 bases; nucleotides not matched to a gene: 6. CDR3 length equals 14 residues. CDR1 and CDR2 (germline): GTSNPN, SVGIG (reference sequence). The CDR3: CAWDGTGITDTQYF. As DNA, the CDR3 is TGTGCCTGGGATGGGACAGGAATCACAGATACGCAGTATTTT.

This clone was observed a handful of times. Other DNA sequences of this sample code for an identical CDR3. The chain is built from TRBV7-9 and TRBJ1-5; tentatively, D is TRBD1 (6 bases). The CDR3 is made up of 13 amino acids. With 5 bases removed from V and 4 bases from J, the gap between germline ends came to 9 bases. Germline V gene sequence: CDR1 SEHNR, CDR2 FQNEAQ (reference sequence). This CDR3 reads CASSLQGNQPQHF. The CDR3 DNA reads as TGTGCCAGCAGCCTACAGGGTAATCAGCCCCAGCATTTT.

The rearrangement links TRBV6-4 to TRBJ2-1; a weak D match, TRBD2 (5 bases). Looked up from germline, CDR1 is MRHNA and CDR2 is SNTAGT. Trimming pared 5 bases from V and 1 base from J, leaving 12 bases between. CDR3 size: 15 residues. Here the CDR3 reads CASSQEVSSYNEQFF. The CDR3 nucleotides are TGTGCCAGCAGTCAGGAGGTCTCGTCCTACAATGAGCAGTTCTTC.

The chain uses TRBV19 and TRBJ2-1; the match to TRBD1 covers 7 bases. CDR3 size: 16 residues. Germline V CDR1 and CDR2: LNHDA, SQIVND (reference sequence). V dropped 2 bases and J dropped 1; count of bases not matched to a gene: 5. The CDR3 loop is CASSILGQRSYNEQFF. As DNA, the CDR3 is TGTGCCAGTAGTATATTGGGACAGCGATCCTACAATGAGCAGTTCTTC.

The chain is built from TRBV5-4 and TRBJ2-3, with D perhaps matching TRBD1 (6 bases). The ends were cut back, 0 bases at V and 0 bases at J, with 11 bases in the middle. From germline, CDR1 is SGHNT and CDR2 YYREEE (reference sequence). CDR3 length equals 16 residues. CDR3 in amino acids: CASSLARTVSTDTQYF. DNA for the CDR3: TGTGCCAGCAGCTTGGCCAGGACAGTGAGCACAGATACGCAGTATTTT. Using reference TRBV5-4 and TRBJ2-3 for the parts outside the CDR3, the full variable domain is ETGVTQSPTHLIKTRGQQVTLRCSSQSGHNTVSWYQQALGQGPQFIFQYYREEENGRGNFPPRFSGLQFPNYSSELNVNALELDDSALYLCASSLARTVSTDTQYFGPGTRLTVL.

Note on this clone: A read error may account for a junction end that differs from germline. The V call is TRBV2, the J call TRBJ2-5; maybe TRBD2 (5 bases). Germline CDR1 is SNHLY and CDR2 is FYNNEI. The CDR3 length is 13 residues. The CDR3 DNA follows: TGTGTCAGCAGTGGGTTCCAGCGGGAGACCCAGTACTTC. Its translation is CVSSGFQRETQYF.

V usage is TRBV18 and J usage is TRBJ2-7, with D possibly being TRBD1 (6 bases). The germline V gene encodes CDR1 KGHSH and CDR2 LQKENI. This CDR3 region has 16 residues. Trimming took 0 bases from V and 3 from J, leaving 15 bases between them. In DNA form, the CDR3 reads TGTGCCAGCTCACCACCTGCGGACAGTTCCCTCTACGAGCAGTACTTC. Protein product: CASSPPADSSLYEQYF.

This clone showed up just a few times. As DNA, the CDR3 is TGTGCCAGCAGCGAATCATCAGGGGTTCAAGAGACCCAGTACTTC. It translates to CASSESSGVQETQYF. The chain combines TRBV11-3 with TRBJ2-5, with D tentatively TRBD1 (6 bases). V was trimmed by 5 bases and J by 2 bases, leaving 15 bases between them. The CDR3 runs 15 residues. Germline values: CDR1 SGHNT, CDR2 YENEEA.

The genes are TRBV6-1 and TRBJ2-7, with D tentatively TRBD1 (6 bases). With 1 base removed from V and 4 bases from J, the gap between germline ends came to 17 bases. The germline V gene has CDR1 MNHNS and CDR2 SASEGT. This CDR3 is 16 amino acids long. The CDR3 spells CASSEGKGQGIYEQYF. In DNA, the CDR3 is TGTGCCAGCAGTGAAGGGAAGGGGCAGGGGATTTACGAGCAGTACTTC.

To note about this clone: Other DNA sequences in the same sample also yield this CDR3. The gene calls are TRBV28 and TRBJ1-2; D is unresolved. The CDR3 totals 14 residues. Germline V gives CDR1 MDHEN, CDR2 SYDVKM. The ends were cut back, 4 bases at V and 2 bases at J, with 11 bases in the middle. The chain's CDR3 is CASSSPTGNYGYTF. The CDR3 DNA follows: TGTGCCAGCAGTTCCCCGACGGGGAACTATGGCTACACCTTC.

The chain links TRBV5-6 to TRBJ2-1; weak D call: TRBD2 (6 bases). The CDR3 spans 16 residues. Germline CDR1 and CDR2: SGHDT and YYEEEE. The V and J ends lost 4 bases and 0 bases respectively, with 14 bases between them. The CDR3 loop is CASSRTGVSSYNEQFF. The CDR3 DNA follows: TGTGCCAGCAGCCGGACGGGGGTTAGCTCCTACAATGAGCAGTTCTTC. The full variable domain, in which reference TRBV5-6 and TRBJ2-1 provide the parts outside the CDR3, is DAGVTQSPTHLIKTRGQQVTLRCSPKSGHDTVSWYQQALGQGPQFIFQYYEEEERQRGNFPDRFSGHQFPNYSSELNVNALLLGDSALYLCASSRTGVSSYNEQFFGPGTRLTVL.

The chain recombines TRBV5-6 with TRBJ2-4; D is uncertain. CDR1 and CDR2 (germline): SGHDT, YYEEEE. The germline V and J ends were trimmed by 4 bases and 0 bases, with 8 bases remaining between them. This CDR3 has 14 amino acids. The DNA of the CDR3 is TGTGCCAGCAGCCTGGAGCTAGCCAAAAACATTCAGTACTTC. The encoded protein is CASSLELAKNIQYF.

The chain joins TRBV5-4 to TRBJ1-6; D is possibly TRBD1 (6 bases). Per the germline V gene, CDR1 is SGHNT and CDR2 is YYREEE (reference sequence). The CDR3 is 18 amino acids. Trimming shortened V by 1 base and J by 7 bases, and 21 bases separated the two germline ends. This chain's CDR3 is CASSLSGGAAARNSPLHF. CDR3 coding DNA: TGTGCCAGCAGCTTGAGCGGGGGGGCCGCCGCCCGGAATTCACCCCTCCACTTT. Combining the CDR3 with reference TRBV5-4 and TRBJ1-6 gives the whole variable domain ETGVTQSPTHLIKTRGQQVTLRCSSQSGHNTVSWYQQALGQGPQFIFQYYREEENGRGNFPPRFSGLQFPNYSSELNVNALELDDSALYLCASSLSGGAAARNSPLHFGNGTRLTVT.

The chain combines TRBV19 with TRBJ1-5; D is ambiguous. V was trimmed by 3 bases and J by 1 base, leaving 13 bases between them. CDR1 is LNHDA and CDR2 is SQIVND in the germline V gene (reference sequence). This CDR3 comprises 16 residues. As DNA, the CDR3 is TGTGCCAGTAGTATGTGGGCGTCGCGAAGCAATCAGCCCCAGCATTTT. Translated: CASSMWASRSNQPQHF.

The rearrangement uses TRBV11-2 and TRBJ1-3; the D gene is possibly TRBD1 (5 bases). The CDR3 extends over 17 amino acids. Germline V gene data show CDR1 as SGHAT and CDR2 as FQNNGV. Trimming removed 5 bases from V and 7 bases from J, with 24 bases in between. DNA for the CDR3: TGTGCCAGCAGCCCACGGACATACACGGTATTAAGTAACACCATATATTTT. Its protein is CASSPRTYTVLSNTIYF.

This clone is deemed medium-sized. J is TRBJ1-2 and V is TRBV5-1; 11 positions match TRBD1. This CDR3 is 15 amino acids long. V dropped 0 bases and J dropped 6; count of bases not matched to a gene: 4. Germline V gene sequence: CDR1 SGHRS, CDR2 YFSETQ. The CDR3 DNA is TGCGCCAGCAGCTTGGAGGGACAGGGGGTCGATGGCTACACCTTC. Protein product: CASSLEGQGVDGYTF.

CDR3 sequence: CASSLDQGRYEQYF. The CDR3 nucleotides read TGCGCCAGCAGCTTGGATCAGGGTCGGTACGAGCAGTACTTC. The V gene is TRBV5-1, the J gene TRBJ2-7, with D perhaps TRBD1 (5 bases). CDR1 is SGHRS, CDR2 YFSETQ, per germline. V was clipped by 0 bases and J by 4 bases, with 11 bases between them. This CDR3 comprises 14 residues.

The genes are TRBV27 and TRBJ1-5, with 7 bases lining up with TRBD1. This CDR3 contains 14 residues. The ends lost 6 bases at V and 6 bases at J; junction bases unmatched: 8. The V gene's germline CDR1 is MNHEY and CDR2 SMNVEV (reference sequence). DNA of the CDR3: TGTGCCAGCAGGGGCCAGGGGGGCGGTCAGCCCCAGCATTTT. It translates to CASRGQGGGQPQHF.

The V and J genes are TRBV13 and TRBJ1-1; a possible D gene is TRBD1 (6 bases). Germline V gene lookup returns CDR1 PRHDT and CDR2 FYEKMQ (reference sequence). V lost 5 bases and J lost 2, with 12 bases in between. The CDR3 sequence is 14 residues long. For the CDR3, the DNA is TGTGCCAGCAGCAGGGACACTGGAAACACTGAAGCTTTCTTT. It specifies CASSRDTGNTEAFF.

The rearrangement joins TRBV6-1 to TRBJ1-1; possibly TRBD1 for D (6 bases). Trimming took 8 bases from V and 3 from J, leaving 13 bases between them. Germline V gene sequence: CDR1 MNHNS, CDR2 SASEGT. The CDR3 runs 13 residues. The CDR3 DNA sequence: TGTGCCAGCGTGCGGGGGCGGGACACTGAAGCTTTCTTT. Residues: CASVRGRDTEAFF.

This clone came up a few times. CDR3: CASSLRESGNTIYF. Written as DNA, the CDR3 is TGTGCCAGCAGCCTCCGCGAGTCTGGAAACACCATATATTTT. The chain uses TRBV6-5 and TRBJ1-3, with D unresolved. Germline CDR1 and CDR2: MNHEY and SVGAGI. Trimming shortened V by 6 bases and J by 1 base, and 10 bases separated the two germline ends. The length of the CDR3 is 14 residues.

V gene TRBV4-1 combines with J gene TRBJ2-7, with 15 bases matching TRBD2. The trim removed 1 base at V and 0 bases at J, leaving 4 bases unmatched. CDR1 and CDR2 (germline): MGHRA, YSYEKL. The CDR3 runs 18 residues. The CDR3 protein is CASSQVGLAGGPSYEQYF. In DNA form, the CDR3 reads TGCGCCAGCAGCCAAGTGGGACTAGCGGGGGGCCCCTCCTACGAGCAGTACTTC.

The rearrangement uses TRBV4-2 and TRBJ2-5; perhaps TRBD1 as D (6 bases). V was cut by 0 bases and J by 3 bases, with 8 bases left in between. CDR1 is LGHNA, CDR2 YNFKEQ, per germline. There are 14 residues in the CDR3. The CDR3 sequence is CASSQDQGKETQYF. The CDR3 DNA is TGTGCCAGCAGCCAAGACCAGGGGAAAGAGACCCAGTACTTC.

The chain carries TRBV2 and TRBJ2-7, with 7 bases lining up with TRBD1. V trimming: 6 bases; J trimming: 4 bases; junction bases outside the gene matches: 9. This CDR3 spans 14 amino acids. Germline V gives CDR1 SNHLY, CDR2 FYNNEI. The CDR3 region is CASRLPGQPYEQYF. CDR3 sequence (DNA): TGTGCCAGCAGATTGCCGGGACAGCCGTACGAGCAGTACTTC.

The genes are TRBV7-3 and TRBJ2-3; weak D call: TRBD1 (6 bases). Germline values: CDR1 SGHTA, CDR2 FQGTGA. The CDR3 length is 15 residues. V was cut by 0 bases and J by 5 bases, with 12 bases left in between. In DNA, the CDR3 is TGTGCCAGCAGCTTAACTCCGAGGGGGAGAGATACGCAGTATTTT. Translating gives CASSLTPRGRDTQYF.

The chain recombines TRBV30 with TRBJ2-3; 10 nucleotides line up with TRBD2. The CDR3 totals 16 residues. Germline CDR1 reads GTSNPN; CDR2 reads SVGIG (reference sequence). Trimming cost V 3 bases and J 0 bases; bases outside gene matches: 6. CDR3 region: CAWRVGLAVSTDTQYF. CDR3 nucleotide sequence: TGTGCCTGGAGGGTCGGACTAGCGGTTAGCACAGATACGCAGTATTTT.

The rearrangement joins TRBV4-1 to TRBJ1-1; maybe TRBD1 (6 bases). With 4 bases removed from V and 8 bases from J, the gap between germline ends came to 14 bases. Germline CDR1 and CDR2: MGHRA and YSYEKL. The CDR3 consists of 13 residues. CDR3 in DNA: TGCGCCAGCAGCCCTTCGGCAGGGGCCGAAGCTTTCTTT. Amino acids: CASSPSAGAEAFF.

This clone showed up just a few times. V gene TRBV28 combines with J gene TRBJ1-4, with D perhaps matching TRBD1 (5 bases). V was trimmed by 6 bases and J by 3 bases, leaving 17 bases between them. The CDR3 totals 16 residues. CDR1 is MDHEN, CDR2 SYDVKM, per germline. CDR3 DNA sequence: TGTGCCAGCAGGGCCCCCGGAGGGGCGGCTAATGAAAAACTGTTTTTT. Protein: CASRAPGGAANEKLFF.